These 30 T cell receptor beta chains originate from one sample sequenced in a study of T cells in Graves' hyperthyroidism and ophthalmopathy. The investigators amplified TCR beta CDR3 regions from RNA transcripts. Initially, a first-round RT-PCR of the TCR CDR3 employed the HTBI primer set. TCRdb re-derived calls from the multiplex PCR reads in MiXCR, one entry per CDR3 protein. The sample yields over 300,000 distinct CDR3 sequences, around 13% seen once. Material: blood. Receptors were obtained from a woman aged 55-69 years with Graves' hyperthyroidism.

In this sample, this clonotype turned up many times. This chain connects TRBV11-2 to TRBJ1-2; a possible D gene is TRBD1 (5 bases). The CDR3 runs 14 residues. The V end was cut by 1 base, the J end by 8 bases, with 14 bases between. The germline gives CDR1 SGHAT, CDR2 FQNNGV. CDR3 nucleotides: TGTGCCAGCAGCTTAGGCCGGGACGGCGCGGGCTACACCTTC. Residues: CASSLGRDGAGYTF.

In its sample, this clonotype was seen a few times. This chain connects TRBV2 to TRBJ2-2, with 7 bases that match TRBD2. CDR1 SNHLY and CDR2 FYNNEI come from the germline V gene. The trim removed 5 bases at V and 3 bases at J, leaving 6 bases unmatched. CDR3 size: 15 residues. For the CDR3, the DNA is TGTGCCAGCAGTATCGCGGGAGTCGACACCGGGGAGCTGTTTTTT. It specifies CASSIAGVDTGELFF. Drawing the rest from reference TRBV2 and TRBJ2-2, the complete variable domain is EPEVTQTPSHQVTQMGQEVILRCVPISNHLYFYWYRQILGQKVEFLVSFYNNEISEKSEIFDDQFSVERPDGSNFTLKIRSTKLEDSAMYFCASSIAGVDTGELFFGEGSRLTVL.

This clonotype came up many times. The V gene is TRBV29-1, the J gene TRBJ2-3; D might be TRBD1 or TRBD2, each matching 5 bases. This CDR3 comprises 14 residues. Germline V lookup: CDR1 SQVTM, CDR2 ANQGSEA. The V end lost 2 bases, the J end lost 6 bases, and 15 bases lay between the germline ends. CDR3 nucleotides: TGCAGCGTTGAAATATCAGAGGGGTGGGATACGCAGTATTTT. Its translation: CSVEISEGWDTQYF.

There are many counts of this clonotype. This sequence joins TRBV6-5 and TRBJ2-7; the match to TRBD1 covers 8 bases. This CDR3 spans 14 amino acids. The trim removed 2 bases at V and 4 bases at J, leaving 4 bases unmatched. Germline-derived CDR1 and CDR2 are MNHEY and SVGAGI. CDR3 nucleotide sequence: TGTGCCAGCAGTTACAACAGGGGGGAGTACGAGCAGTACTTC. Translating gives CASSYNRGEYEQYF.

This clonotype was counted ten times or more. The chain combines TRBV3-1 with TRBJ2-5, with a weak D call TRBD1 (6 bases). Trimming left V 5 bases short and J 0 bases short, with 10 bases between. Germline CDR1 reads LGHDT; CDR2 reads YNNKEL (reference sequence). The CDR3 contains 14 residues. CDR3 amino acids: CASSRRQDQETQYF. CDR3 nucleotides: TGTGCCAGCAGCAGAAGACAGGACCAAGAGACCCAGTACTTC.

This clonotype was counted between two and nine times. The chain carries TRBV12-3 or TRBV12-4 and TRBJ1-3, with D uncertain. V was clipped by 8 bases and J by 4 bases, with 12 bases between them. The CDR3 length is 13 residues. CDR3 sequence (DNA): TGTGCCAGCCAAACAATGTTCGGAAACACCATATATTTT. Its translation: CASQTMFGNTIYF.

The rearrangement joins TRBV5-8 to TRBJ2-1, with D possibly TRBD1 on 6 matching bases. Germline V gene sequence: CDR1 SGHTS, CDR2 YDEGEE. V lost 1 base, J lost 5 bases, and 13 bases lay in between. The CDR3 runs to 15 residues. Here the CDR3 DNA reads TGTGCCAGCAGCTTGCCCAGGGGTAAGAACAATGAGCAGTTCTTC. This encodes CASSLPRGKNNEQFF.

This clonotype has only one observation. Just one base apart from a much larger clone, this may be a read error. The rearrangement uses TRBV6-2 or TRBV6-3 and TRBJ1-2, with a possible D match to TRBD1 (6 bases). This CDR3 has 15 residues. Germline-derived CDR1 and CDR2 are MNHEY and SVGEGT. DNA of the CDR3: TGTACCAGCAGTTACGATTGGACAGAGGACTATGGCTACACCTTC. It encodes CTSSYDWTEDYGYTF.

This clonotype was observed many times. V is TRBV6-1 and J is TRBJ2-7; 10 bases are a match to TRBD2. Losses at the gene ends were 10 bases for V and 2 bases for J; bases not matched to a gene: 17. CDR3 length equals 17 residues. Germline assignment: CDR1 MNHNS and CDR2 SASEGT. The CDR3 sequence: CATKPDRLAGHPYEQYF. CDR3 DNA: TGTGCCACCAAGCCCGATAGACTAGCGGGCCATCCCTACGAGCAGTACTTC.

The chain carries TRBV28 and TRBJ1-4; possible D gene TRBD1, 5 bases. Trimming removed 4 bases at V and 3 bases at J, with 24 bases between. Germline lookup yields CDR1 MDHEN and CDR2 SYDVKM. The CDR3 runs 19 residues. The CDR3 bases are TGTGCCAGCAGTTCATTTAAGGGACGGTCAATTACAGCTAATGAAAAACTGTTTTTT. It is translated as CASSSFKGRSITANEKLFF.

This clonotype has ten or more counts. The chain links TRBV2 to TRBJ2-3; 9 nucleotides align to TRBD1. The CDR3 runs to 15 residues. Germline trimming cut 7 bases from V and 1 base from J; bases unmatched to any gene: 6. Germline V gives CDR1 SNHLY, CDR2 FYNNEI. CDR3 sequence reads: CASIPQGAGTDTQYF. In nucleotides, the CDR3 is TGTGCCAGCATCCCACAGGGGGCCGGCACAGATACGCAGTATTTT.

This clonotype was seen ten or more times. The rearrangement joins TRBV5-1 to TRBJ1-1; TRBD1 aligns across 7 bases. The CDR3 contains 14 residues. Germline loops: CDR1 SGHRS, CDR2 YFSETQ. Unmatched junction bases numbered 5, after V lost 5 bases and J lost 1 base. Here the CDR3 reads CASRTGTENTEAFF. The CDR3 DNA reads as TGCGCCAGCAGGACCGGGACAGAGAACACTGAAGCTTTCTTT.

There are many counts of this clonotype. The rearrangement links TRBV19 to TRBJ1-5, with 7 bases identical to TRBD1. V was pared by 4 bases and J by 4 bases, with 7 bases of the junction left unmatched. The CDR3 loop spans 15 amino acids. In germline, CDR1 is LNHDA, CDR2 SQIVND (reference sequence). CDR3 in DNA: TGTGCCAGTAGTACACAGGGGTCGGGGAATCAGCCCCAGCATTTT. Translated, it gives CASSTQGSGNQPQHF.

This clonotype was seen ten or more times. V gene TRBV27 combines with J gene TRBJ2-7; 9 bases match TRBD1. Losses at the gene ends were 5 bases for V and 2 bases for J; bases not matched to a gene: 7. The CDR3 totals 15 residues. The germline V gene has CDR1 MNHEY and CDR2 SMNVEV (reference sequence). The DNA of the CDR3 is TGTGCCAGCAGTCCCCAGGACAGGGGCGCCTACGAGCAGTACTTC. Its protein product is CASSPQDRGAYEQYF.

CDR3 DNA sequence: TGCGCCAGCAGCCAACTACTAGCGGGAGTGCCCGAGCAGTACTTC. Its translation is CASSQLLAGVPEQYF. The chain has TRBV4-1 and TRBJ2-7, with TRBD2 matching 11 bases. The CDR3 consists of 15 residues. Trimming took 2 bases from V and 6 from J; bases not matched to a gene: 6. Per the germline V gene, CDR1 is MGHRA and CDR2 is YSYEKL.

The V and J genes are TRBV5-8 and TRBJ2-5; 7 bases match TRBD2. This CDR3 comprises 15 residues. V lost 2 bases, J lost 5 bases, and 9 bases stayed unmatched. From germline, CDR1 is SGHTS and CDR2 YDEGEE. The CDR3: CASSFAGRAVETQYF. The DNA for the CDR3 is TGTGCCAGCAGCTTCGCTGGGAGGGCCGTCGAGACCCAGTACTTC.

This clonotype was observed many times. The chain employs TRBV20-1 and TRBJ2-1, with TRBD1 identical over 8 bases. This CDR3 comprises 14 residues. The germline gives CDR1 DFQATT, CDR2 SNEGSKA (reference sequence). Unmatched junction bases numbered 4, after V lost 3 bases and J lost 3 bases. The CDR3 region has the DNA TGCAGTGCTAGTCCGGGACAGGTCTACAATGAGCAGTTCTTC. Residues: CSASPGQVYNEQFF.

This clonotype showed up many times. This chain links TRBV13 with TRBJ2-1; D call uncertain. The length of the CDR3 is 15 residues. The ends were cut back, 1 base at V and 0 bases at J, with 7 bases in the middle. Germline lookup yields CDR1 PRHDT and CDR2 FYEKMQ (reference sequence). The CDR3 loop reads CASSLDSRSYNEQFF. The CDR3 bases are TGTGCCAGCAGCTTAGATTCGCGCTCCTACAATGAGCAGTTCTTC.

This clonotype was observed many times. The chain employs TRBV19 and TRBJ1-5; D uncertain. CDR1 is LNHDA, CDR2 SQIVND, per germline (reference sequence). With 5 bases removed from V and 0 bases from J, the gap between germline ends came to 17 bases. The CDR3 extends over 17 amino acids. DNA of the CDR3: TGTGCCAGTAGTCAAGATCCAACAACCTTTAGCAATCAGCCCCAGCATTTT. The encoded protein is CASSQDPTTFSNQPQHF.

This clonotype was observed a few times. V usage is TRBV4-1 and J usage is TRBJ2-5, with D possibly TRBD1 on 6 matching bases. CDR1 is MGHRA and CDR2 is YSYEKL in the germline V gene. CDR3 size: 14 residues. V lost 1 base and J lost 2, with 8 bases in between. CDR3 DNA sequence: TGCGCCAGCAGCCAAGTCGACAGGCAAGAGACCCAGTACTTC. Protein sequence: CASSQVDRQETQYF.

This clonotype was detected only a few times. V is TRBV7-3 and J is TRBJ2-1; D unclear. The CDR3 length is 14 residues. V was trimmed by 4 bases and J by 6 bases, leaving 13 bases between them. Germline V gene lookup returns CDR1 SGHTA and CDR2 FQGTGA. CDR3 amino acids: CASSSSGPGNEQFF. In DNA form, the CDR3 reads TGTGCCAGCAGCTCCTCGGGCCCCGGCAATGAGCAGTTCTTC. Full variable domain (rest looked up from reference TRBV7-3 and TRBJ2-1): GAGVSQTPSNKVTEKGKYVELRCDPISGHTALYWYRQSLGQGPEFLIYFQGTGAADDSGLPNDRFFAVRPEGSVSTLKIQRTERGDSAVYLCASSSSGPGNEQFFGPGTRLTVL.

The chain joins TRBV15 to TRBJ2-5, with D perhaps matching TRBD1 (5 bases). This CDR3 has 14 amino acids. Trimming shortened V by 0 bases and J by 7 bases, and 12 bases separated the two germline ends. The germline CDR1 and CDR2 sequences are LNHNV and YYDKDF (reference sequence). DNA of the CDR3: TGTGCCACCAGCAGAGAACAGGCCCTAGGGACCCAGTACTTC. Its protein is CATSREQALGTQYF.

There are many counts of this clonotype. The rearrangement joins TRBV9 to TRBJ1-5; D gene uncertain. Germline loops: CDR1 SGDLS, CDR2 YYNGEE. There are 14 residues in the CDR3. With 0 bases removed from V and 3 bases from J, the gap between germline ends came to 7 bases. The CDR3 bases are TGTGCCAGCAGCGTAGCCCCTATCAATCAGCCCCAGCATTTT. It yields the protein CASSVAPINQPQHF.

This clonotype was observed at least ten times. J is TRBJ1-2 and V is TRBV5-6; 9 nucleotides line up with TRBD1. This CDR3 is 15 amino acids long. Germline CDR1 reads SGHDT; CDR2 reads YYEEEE. V dropped 0 bases and J dropped 5; count of bases not matched to a gene: 5. The CDR3 region has the DNA TGTGCCAGCAGCTTGGTGGGACAGGGAGAGTATGGCTACACCTTC. Protein: CASSLVGQGEYGYTF.

This clonotype was seen at least ten times. The rearrangement joins TRBV28 to TRBJ1-2; TRBD1 might be the D (6 bases). V gave up 7 bases and J gave up 9 bases, with 21 bases separating them. The V gene's germline CDR1 is MDHEN and CDR2 SYDVKM. CDR3 length: 14 amino acids. This chain's CDR3 is CASIPEGGRWSYTF. CDR3 coding DNA: TGTGCCAGCATCCCGGAGGGGGGACGGTGGAGCTACACCTTC.

This clonotype was counted at least ten times. The chain recombines TRBV6-1 with TRBJ2-3, with TRBD2 as a possible D gene (6 bases). The CDR3 covers 15 residues. Germline-derived CDR1 and CDR2 are MNHNS and SASEGT. Trimming left V 6 bases short and J 6 bases short, with 19 bases between. The CDR3 DNA reads as TGTGCCAGCAGACGGGACTCCTCGTCGGCGGATACGCAGTATTTT. Protein: CASRRDSSSADTQYF.

The table lists this clonotype with many counts. The rearrangement uses TRBV2 and TRBJ1-4, with 7 bases lining up with TRBD1. Unmatched junction bases numbered 10, after V lost 1 base and J lost 8 bases. The CDR3 is made up of 16 amino acids. CDR1 is SNHLY and CDR2 is FYNNEI in the germline V gene. In DNA form, the CDR3 reads TGTGCCAGCAGTGAAGGGGACAGCTTGCCTTACGAAAAACTGTTTTTT. Residues: CASSEGDSLPYEKLFF. Full variable domain (missing parts from reference TRBV2 and TRBJ1-4): EPEVTQTPSHQVTQMGQEVILRCVPISNHLYFYWYRQILGQKVEFLVSFYNNEISEKSEIFDDQFSVERPDGSNFTLKIRSTKLEDSAMYFCASSEGDSLPYEKLFFGSGTQLSVL.

This clonotype was counted between two and nine times. V is TRBV19 and J is TRBJ2-3; 12 positions match TRBD2. The J segment lost 10 bases and the V segment lost 10 bases, leaving 12 bases of the junction unmatched. Per the germline V gene, CDR1 is LNHDA and CDR2 is SQIVND (reference sequence). The CDR3 contains 14 residues. As DNA, the CDR3 is TGTGCCACGACCCTAGCGGGAGGGCCTGAAGCGCAGTATTTT. It codes for CATTLAGGPEAQYF.

This clonotype was recorded many times. This chain links TRBV2 with TRBJ1-2, with 10 bases lining up with TRBD1. The CDR3 runs to 15 residues. Germline V gene data show CDR1 as SNHLY and CDR2 as FYNNEI. Losses at the gene ends were 6 bases for V and 7 bases for J; bases not matched to a gene: 11. The CDR3 DNA reads as TGTGCCAGCAGCGGACAGACAGGGGGCCGAGGTGGCTACACCTTC. It codes for CASSGQTGGRGGYTF.

This clonotype showed up many times. The chain carries TRBV12-3 or TRBV12-4 and TRBJ2-7; 7 nucleotides agree with TRBD2. This CDR3 is built from 13 residues. Trimming took 9 bases from V and 6 from J; bases not matched to a gene: 11. CDR3 in DNA: TGTGCCAGTGCCCTCCCGGGACTACCCGAGCAGTACTTC. It codes for CASALPGLPEQYF.